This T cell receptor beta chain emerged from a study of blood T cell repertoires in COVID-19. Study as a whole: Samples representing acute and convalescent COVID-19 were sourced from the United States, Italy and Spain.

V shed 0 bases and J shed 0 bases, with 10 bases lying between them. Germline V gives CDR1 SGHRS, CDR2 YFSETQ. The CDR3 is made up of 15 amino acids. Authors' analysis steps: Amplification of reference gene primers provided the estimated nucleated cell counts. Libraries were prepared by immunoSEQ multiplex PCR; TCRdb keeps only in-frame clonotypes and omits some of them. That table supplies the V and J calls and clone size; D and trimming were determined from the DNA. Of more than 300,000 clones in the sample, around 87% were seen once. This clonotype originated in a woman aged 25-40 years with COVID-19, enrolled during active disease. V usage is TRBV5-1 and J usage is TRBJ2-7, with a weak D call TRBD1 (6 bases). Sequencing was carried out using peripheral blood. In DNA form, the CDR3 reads TGCGCCAGCAGCTTGGTCAGGGGAAGCTCCTACGAGCAGTACTTC. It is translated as CASSLVRGSSYEQYF.